These 2 T cell receptor beta chains originate from one sample sequenced in a study of cytomegalovirus exposure and HLA in healthy donors. Primers: 60 Vbeta forward and 13 Jbeta reverse. Libraries were prepared by immunoSEQ multiplex PCR; TCRdb keeps only in-frame clonotypes and omits some of them. The table shows under 250,000 clones, with nearly 80% occurring only once. The sample comprised PBMCs. The receptor source for this set is a male donor in good health and CMV-seronegative.

The chain links TRBV28 to TRBJ1-2; the D gene is possibly TRBD1 (6 bases). This CDR3 has 17 amino acids. Trimming took 1 base from V and 4 from J, leaving 19 bases between them. Per the germline V gene, CDR1 is MDHEN and CDR2 is SYDVKM. The CDR3 reads CASSLLGPDRFLYGYTF. The CDR3, as DNA: TGTGCCAGCAGTTTATTGGGCCCCGACAGGTTCCTCTATGGCTACACCTTC.

The rearrangement joins TRBV7-2 to TRBJ1-2; a possible D gene is TRBD1 (5 bases). Trimming removed 4 bases from V and 7 bases from J, with 13 bases in between. Germline V gives CDR1 SGHTA, CDR2 FQGNSA. The CDR3 contains 13 residues. CDR3 sequence reads: CASSSPGPFGYTF. Written as DNA, the CDR3 is TGTGCCAGCAGCTCGCCAGGGCCCTTTGGCTACACCTTC.